This TCR beta chain appears in the sequencing data of a study of a mutant IDH1 vaccine in newly diagnosed glioma. Study information: There were eight vaccinations for patients, given in weeks 1, 3, 5, 7, 11, 15, 19 and 23. It was radiotherapy, temozolomide, or both that patients received previously, with most receiving both. The study's findings and limits: Altogether, 80% to 95% of patients exhibited vaccine-induced immune responses.

This clone was seen once. What it binds is not known. Sequenced by immunoSEQ multiplex PCR; TCRdb stores in-frame clones only, minus some. The top ten hold approximately 5.1% of the sample, which has about 38,000 clones, roughly 81% seen once. The time point here: week 23, last vaccination. What each vaccine dose contained was 300 ug of mutant IDH1 20-mer peptide, accompanied by topical imiquimod. New IDH1-mutant, ATRX-lost WHO grade 3 or 4 astrocytomas occurred in donors. Trimming cost V 2 bases and J 6 bases; bases outside gene matches: 15. CDR3 length: 18 amino acids. Germline V CDR1 and CDR2: MNHEY, SMNVEV (reference sequence).

Material: PBMCs, obtained from a glioma patient whose treatment included an IDH1 peptide vaccine. This chain joins TRBV27 and TRBJ1-1; 10 bases fit TRBD1. The TCR sequence derives from a man in his forties with glioma. CDR3: CASSLGDRGKVLDPEAFF. The CDR3 nucleotides read TGTGCCAGCAGTTTAGGGGACAGGGGAAAGGTTCTAGATCCTGAAGCTTTCTTT.